This TCR beta chain was obtained from a study of T-cell memory formation after mild COVID-19. Overall study context: TCR clusters were mostly confined to one donor each. Study-level findings and limits: Clones that contracted clustered mainly in CM and EM if CD4+ and in EMRA if CD8+. Whether day 37 second-wave clones are SARS-CoV-2-specific was not confirmed.

Note on this clonotype: Its antigen is currently unknown.

V lost 4 bases to trimming and J lost 3 bases; unmatched junction nucleotides: 3. The CDR3 consists of 15 residues. Germline V gene sequence: CDR1 ENHRY, CDR2 SYGVKD. TCRdb re-analysed the 5' RACE reads in MiXCR, keeping a single row per CDR3 protein. This sample carries hundreds of thousands of distinct CDR3 sequences, roughly a fifth of them seen once, and the ten largest clones take roughly 8.3%. Sequenced material: PBMCs or a T cell subset sorted from them (not recorded which). The TCR comes from an adult woman who had mild COVID-19 (a few samples of this study predate the infection). Cell type and time point are not known. The chain couples TRBV10-3 to TRBJ1-6, with 7 bases aligning to TRBD1. CDR3 DNA sequence: TGTGCCATCAGTGTAGGGACAGACTATAATTCACCCCTCCACTTT. Translation: CAISVGTDYNSPLHF.